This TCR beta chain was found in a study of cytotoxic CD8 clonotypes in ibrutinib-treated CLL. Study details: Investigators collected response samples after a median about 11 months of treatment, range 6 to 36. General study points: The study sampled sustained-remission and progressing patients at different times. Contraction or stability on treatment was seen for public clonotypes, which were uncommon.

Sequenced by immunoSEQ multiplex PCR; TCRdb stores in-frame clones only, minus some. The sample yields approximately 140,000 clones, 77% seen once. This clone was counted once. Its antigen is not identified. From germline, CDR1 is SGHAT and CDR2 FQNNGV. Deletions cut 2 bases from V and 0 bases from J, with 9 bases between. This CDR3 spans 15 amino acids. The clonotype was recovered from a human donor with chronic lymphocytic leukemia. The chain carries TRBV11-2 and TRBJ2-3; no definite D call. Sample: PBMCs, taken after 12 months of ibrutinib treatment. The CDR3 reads CASSLRGRSTDTQYF. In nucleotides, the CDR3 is TGTGCCAGCAGCTTAAGAGGCAGAAGCACAGATACGCAGTATTTT.